This T cell receptor (beta chain) was identified during a study of T-cell reconstitution after alpha-beta-depleted transplantation in children. Preparation of the TCRbeta library was carried out with unique molecular identifiers. TCRdb ran MiXCR on the PCR reads and lists one entry per CDR3 protein. The sample has 480,000 or so distinct CDR3 sequences; 8% to 11% are singletons. The V gene's germline CDR1 is SGHKS and CDR2 YYEKEE (reference sequence). This CDR3 is built from 16 residues. Trimming took off 3 bases at V and 0 bases at J, with 13 bases between the two ends. This clonotype was picked up many times.

The chain joins TRBV5-5 to TRBJ1-5, with D perhaps TRBD1 (5 bases). This specimen consisted of PBMCs, obtained before TCRalphabeta/CD19-depleted stem cell transplant. This TCR was recovered from a child aged 2 to 15 with inherited bone marrow failure, due to receive a stem cell transplant. The CDR3 sequence: CASSSSGGVSNQPQHF. CDR3 sequence (DNA): TGTGCCAGCAGCTCCTCCGGGGGAGTTAGCAATCAGCCCCAGCATTTT. Full variable domain (outside the CDR3, taken from reference TRBV5-5 and TRBJ1-5): DAGVTQSPTHLIKTRGQQVTLRCSPISGHKSVSWYQQVLGQGPQFIFQYYEKEERGRGNFPDRFSARQFPNYSSELNVNALLLGDSALYLCASSSSGGVSNQPQHFGDGTRLSIL.